The sequence of this T cell receptor beta chain was determined in a study of blood T cells in healthy people across ages. A second PCR, run for about 7 to 11 cycles, used a sample-barcoded 5' primer plus a J-beta primer mix. TCRdb re-derived calls from the 5' RACE reads in MiXCR, one entry per CDR3 protein. The data contain about 1.7 million distinct CDR3 sequences, 25% to 30% of them singletons. About this clonotype: Its antigen is not identified.

Study-wide points: With age, beta diversity per million T cells declined roughly linearly, significantly by about 37. The authors considered diversity estimates from one million T cells to be underestimates.

The CDR3 covers 14 residues. Trimming took 3 bases from V and 13 from J, leaving 19 bases between them. The germline CDR1 and CDR2 sequences are SGHTA and FQGNSA. PBMCs, at least 6 million per sample, were isolated. The chain joins TRBV7-2 to TRBJ2-1, with a tentative D call TRBD2 (6 bases). This clonotype was obtained from a woman aged 25 to 39 in good health. The sample consisted of blood. The CDR3 coding sequence is TGTGCCAGCAGCTTTGCGGGATTCGGCGAGACCCAGTTCTTC. Its protein is CASSFAGFGETQFF.